This T cell receptor (beta chain) was captured by sequencing in a study of OX40 agonist ivuxolimab in advanced cancers. Study background: Therapy given before enrollment (anti-PD-1, anti-PD-L1 or anti-CTLA-4) was allowed, and around 40% had some.

Repertoires were generated with immunoSEQ multiplex PCR, while TCRdb's copy carries only in-frame clones and drops some. The table shows 70,000 to 85,000 clones, with roughly nine tenths occurring only once. Germline assignment: CDR1 MDHEN and CDR2 SYDVKM. The CDR3 consists of 15 residues. V was cut by 2 bases and J by 8 bases, with 16 bases left in between. Sequenced here: CD4+ or CD8+ T cells sorted from blood, sampled in a trial of the OX40 agonist ivuxolimab. The chain recombines TRBV28 with TRBJ2-1; D ambiguous. This clonotype originated in an adult with an advanced solid tumor such as melanoma, head and neck, liver or kidney cancer. CDR3 residues: CASSLRTLLVHEQFF. CDR3 DNA: TGTGCCAGCAGTTTACGGACCCTCTTAGTACATGAGCAGTTCTTC.